This T cell receptor (beta chain) originates from a study of type 1 and type 2 diabetes patients. Study information: Samples came from type 1 diabetic, type 2 diabetic or nondiabetic people, recruited in China. The whole study generated about 19 million paired-end reads.

Study-level points and caveats: Groups were not age- or gender-matched, which may bias interpretation.

V trimming: 8 bases; J trimming: 6 bases; junction bases outside the gene matches: 15. The CDR3 loop spans 15 amino acids. Germline V gives CDR1 LNHDA, CDR2 SQIVND (reference sequence). Of note for this clonotype: Antigen specificity is unknown.

Genomic DNA was the PCR template. Amplification of the beta chain CDR3 used 30 forward and 13 reverse multiplex primers. MiXCR was run by TCRdb on the multiplex PCR reads, yielding one entry per CDR3 protein. The data contain 250,000 to 300,000 distinct CDR3 sequences, roughly 48% of them singletons. About 9.9 milliliters of peripheral blood were drawn from each donor. The sequence was obtained from a young man with type 2 diabetes. The sequenced sample consisted of peripheral blood mononuclear cells (PBMCs). The V call is TRBV19, the J call TRBJ1-2, with 7 nucleotides matching TRBD1. CDR3: CASRNRGPSEDGYTF. The CDR3 DNA follows: TGTGCCAGTCGGAACAGGGGCCCCTCGGAAGATGGCTACACCTTC.